This entry lists 31 T cell receptor beta chains sequenced from one sample in a study of blood T cells in healthy people across ages. Alongside a J-beta primer mix, a sample-barcoded 5' primer served in a second PCR lasting 7 to 11 cycles. MiXCR, run by TCRdb on the 5' RACE reads, gives a single entry per CDR3 protein. The sample consists of some 800,000 distinct CDR3 sequences, 25% of them appearing once. The same data also contributed to another study, on T cells of mothers and their children.

Specimen: blood. All receptors derive from a boy aged 10-17 years in good health.

The chain is built from TRBV28 and TRBJ2-1; D may correspond to TRBD1 or TRBD2 (5 bases each). Judging by the DNA end, TRBJ2-7 fits better; the J call may be wrong. CDR1 and CDR2 (germline): MDHEN, SYDVKM. CDR3 length equals 15 residues. The CDR3 DNA is TGTGCCAGCATTGCGAGCCCCGGGACCTCCTACGAGCAGTACTTC. Encoded protein: CASIASPGTSYEQYF.

The count of this clonotype is one. A read error may be the cause here, since a much bigger clone is one base away. V is TRBV7-9 and J is TRBJ2-1, with a weak D call TRBD2 (5 bases). The CDR3 is 13 residues long. Germline V gene sequence: CDR1 SEHNR, CDR2 FQNEAQ (reference sequence). CDR3 protein: CASSLLGEETQCF. The CDR3 DNA is TGTGCCAGCAGCCTATTGGGAGAAGAGACCCAGTGCTTC.

V gene TRBV2 combines with J gene TRBJ2-2; possibly TRBD1 or TRBD2 for D (6 bases each). The CDR3 runs to 15 residues. V was cut by 5 bases and J by 7 bases, with 17 bases left in between. CDR1 is SNHLY and CDR2 is FYNNEI in the germline V gene. CDR3 amino acids: CASSKGQGRIGELFF. CDR3 sequence (DNA): TGTGCCAGCAGTAAGGGGCAGGGGAGGATCGGGGAGCTGTTTTTT.

V usage is TRBV9 and J usage is TRBJ2-5; TRBD2 agrees at 8 bases. The DNA end lines up better with TRBJ2-1; the J call may be wrong. Germline V lookup: CDR1 SGDLS, CDR2 YYNGEE. CDR3 size: 17 residues. CDR3 nucleotide sequence: TGTGCCAGCAGCATCAATCCAACTAGCGGCGACTACAATGAGCAGTTCTTC. It is translated as CASSINPTSGDYNEQFF.

CDR3 loop: CASSVGRSSGGPSNEQFF. For the CDR3, the DNA is TGTGCCAGCAGCGTAGGTAGGTCGTCAGGGGGCCCCAGCAATGAGCAGTTCTTC. V usage is TRBV9 and J usage is TRBJ2-1, with 8 bases matching TRBD1. From germline, CDR1 is SGDLS and CDR2 YYNGEE. Trimming took 0 bases from V and 6 from J; bases not matched to a gene: 14. The CDR3 length is 18 residues.

This clonotype was seen a few times. The chain carries TRBV7-8 and TRBJ2-2; D is uncertain. The CDR3 is made up of 17 amino acids. Germline CDR1 reads SGHVS; CDR2 reads FQNEAQ. The ends were cut back, 3 bases at V and 7 bases at J, with 21 bases in the middle. CDR3 sequence (DNA): TGTGCCAGCAGCTTCGTCCCGACCGCCTCCTTAGGCGGGGAGCTGTTTTTT. It translates to CASSFVPTASLGGELFF.

In this sample, this clonotype turned up a few times. The gene calls are TRBV5-1 and TRBJ2-7; D is perhaps TRBD2 (6 bases). This CDR3 has 15 amino acids. Germline CDR1 SGHRS, CDR2 YFSETQ. V was clipped by 3 bases and J by 5 bases, with 18 bases between them. The CDR3 here is CASSSTGRENNEQYF. In DNA form, the CDR3 reads TGCGCCAGCAGCTCTACGGGACGGGAGAACAACGAGCAGTACTTC.

The sample holds a few counts of this clonotype. The gene calls are TRBV20-1 and TRBJ2-5; TRBD2 matches at 7 bases. V lost 2 bases to trimming and J lost 2 bases; unmatched junction nucleotides: 17. Per germline, CDR1 DFQATT and CDR2 SNEGSKA (reference sequence). This CDR3 comprises 18 residues. The CDR3 reads CSARSTFVWGGYQETQYF. The DNA of the CDR3 is TGCAGTGCTAGATCTACATTCGTCTGGGGGGGTTATCAAGAGACCCAGTACTTC.

J is TRBJ2-7 and V is TRBV3-1; D may match TRBD1 or TRBD2 (7 bases each). The CDR3 runs 14 residues. Germline V CDR1 and CDR2: LGHDT, YNNKEL (reference sequence). V was shortened by 1 base and J by 5 bases, with 12 bases between the two germline ends. CDR3 nucleotides: TGTGCCAGCAGCCAAGCAGGGGGGGCGCACGAGCAGTACTTC. It codes for CASSQAGGAHEQYF.

The chain is built from TRBV18 and TRBJ2-5; D is possibly TRBD1 or TRBD2 (5 bases each). V was trimmed by 2 bases and J by 8 bases, leaving 12 bases between them. This CDR3 is built from 13 residues. Germline CDR1 reads KGHSH; CDR2 reads LQKENI. For the CDR3, the DNA is TGTGCCAGCTCACCAGCTGGGGACCTAACCCAGTACTTC. It encodes CASSPAGDLTQYF. The full variable domain, completed using reference TRBV18 and TRBJ2-5, is NAGVMQNPRHLVRRRGQEARLRCSPMKGHSHVYWYRQLPEEGLKFMVYLQKENIIDESGMPKERFSAEFPKEGPSILRIQQVVRGDSAAYFCASSPAGDLTQYFGPGTRLLVL.

This rearrangement joins TRBV27 to TRBJ2-5; the D gene is possibly TRBD2 (6 bases). The J call may be faulty, since TRBJ2-1 better matches the DNA end. In germline, CDR1 is MNHEY, CDR2 SMNVEV (reference sequence). The CDR3 is 18 residues long. CDR3 region: CASSPFGGGSTLLHEQFF. The DNA of the CDR3 is TGTGCCAGCAGTCCATTCGGTGGGGGGAGCACTTTACTTCATGAGCAGTTCTTC.

This clonotype came up a few times. The chain couples TRBV29-1 to TRBJ1-1; possibly TRBD1 for D (6 bases). The CDR3 loop spans 14 amino acids. CDR1 is SQVTM, CDR2 ANQGSEA, per germline. V was pared by 4 bases and J by 4 bases, with 16 bases between. CDR3 protein: CSVAGGQYGTEAFF. Written as DNA, the CDR3 is TGCAGCGTTGCGGGGGGCCAGTACGGCACTGAAGCTTTCTTT.

The chain has TRBV7-8 and TRBJ2-1; 7 nucleotides agree with TRBD2. J gave up 7 bases and V 5 bases, and 14 bases lay outside the gene matches. The length of the CDR3 is 16 residues. CDR1 and CDR2 from the germline V gene are SGHVS and FQNEAQ. DNA of the CDR3: TGTGCCAGCAGCCAGACTAGCCCTGGGAGTATGAATGAGCAGTTCTTC. Translated, it gives CASSQTSPGSMNEQFF.

This clonotype was recorded a few times. CDR3 coding DNA: TGTGCCAGCACCCCTATGACTGGGGGGGGTAGAGATACGCAGTATTTT. It is translated as CASTPMTGGGRDTQYF. V and J are TRBV11-2 and TRBJ2-3, with 7 nucleotides matching TRBD2. The trim removed 7 bases at V and 5 bases at J, leaving 15 bases unmatched. CDR3 size: 16 residues. The germline gives CDR1 SGHAT, CDR2 FQNNGV.

This clonotype showed up just a few times. The rearrangement uses TRBV25-1 and TRBJ2-5; 7 bases are shared with TRBD1. J gave up 3 bases and V 2 bases, and 9 bases lay outside the gene matches. The CDR3 covers 16 residues. Per germline, CDR1 MGHDK and CDR2 SYGVNS. The CDR3, as DNA: TGTGCCAGCAGTGAACCGTCCGGGACAGCTAAAGAGACCCAGTACTTC. It translates to CASSEPSGTAKETQYF. Filled out from reference TRBV25-1 and TRBJ2-5, the complete variable domain reads EADIYQTPRYLVIGTGKKITLECSQTMGHDKMYWYQQDPGMELHLIHYSYGVNSTEKGDLSSESTVSRIRTEHFPLTLESARPSHTSQYLCASSEPSGTAKETQYFGPGTRLLVL.

J is TRBJ2-4 and V is TRBV7-2, with D possibly matching TRBD2 (6 bases). CDR3 size: 13 residues. Germline V gene sequence: CDR1 SGHTA, CDR2 FQGNSA. The V and J ends lost 5 bases and 5 bases respectively, with 10 bases between them. DNA of the CDR3: TGTGCCAGCAGCCGCGGGACGGAAAACATTCAGTACTTC. This gives the protein CASSRGTENIQYF.

This clonotype has only a few counts. The V call is TRBV5-1, the J call TRBJ2-5, with D uncertain. Matching the DNA end better, TRBJ2-7 makes the J call doubtful. Germline V lookup: CDR1 SGHRS, CDR2 YFSETQ. This CDR3 has 15 residues. The CDR3 sequence: CASSRSFGDTYEQYF. The CDR3 nucleotides are TGCGCCAGCAGCCGGTCCTTTGGAGACACCTACGAGCAGTACTTC.

This clonotype has at least ten counts. This chain uses TRBV4-2 with TRBJ2-1, with TRBD2 matching 7 bases. The V segment lost 0 bases and the J segment 0 bases; nucleotides outside the gene matches: 2. Germline V gives CDR1 LGHNA, CDR2 YNFKEQ. This CDR3 is 16 amino acids long. The CDR3 protein is CASSQEGGSSYNEQFF. CDR3 DNA sequence: TGTGCCAGCAGCCAAGAGGGCGGGAGCTCCTACAATGAGCAGTTCTTC.

Concerning this clonotype itself: A read error may account for a junction end that differs from germline. The chain couples TRBV7-2 to TRBJ2-5; a weak D match, TRBD2 (6 bases). The CDR3 spans 15 residues. Germline V lookup: CDR1 SGHTA, CDR2 FQGNSA. CDR3 sequence (DNA): TGTGCCAGCAGCTTAGACGGAGGGAGCCAAGAGACCCAGTGCTTC. Residues: CASSLDGGSQETQCF.

This clonotype was counted between two and nine times. The chain joins TRBV28 to TRBJ1-5; weak D call: TRBD1 (5 bases). Trimming cost V 8 bases and J 0 bases, with 14 bases left between them. This CDR3 region has 15 residues. The germline gives CDR1 MDHEN, CDR2 SYDVKM. This CDR3 is CASGGADNSNQPQHF. The CDR3, as DNA: TGTGCCAGCGGTGGGGCAGACAATAGCAATCAGCCCCAGCATTTT. The whole variable domain, filled in from reference TRBV28 and TRBJ1-5, reads DVKVTQSSRYLVKRTGEKVFLECVQDMDHENMFWYRQDPGLGLRLIYFSYDVKMKEKGDIPEGYSVSREKKERFSLILESASTNQTSMYLCASGGADNSNQPQHFGDGTRLSIL.

The chain carries TRBV7-2 and TRBJ2-3; the D gene is possibly TRBD2 (5 bases). The V gene lost 2 bases and the J gene lost 2 bases, with 11 bases spanning the gap. CDR3 length: 15 amino acids. From germline, CDR1 is SGHTA and CDR2 FQGNSA. The CDR3 loop is CASSLLGLYTDTQYF. The DNA of the CDR3 is TGTGCCAGCAGCTTACTAGGACTGTACACAGATACGCAGTATTTT.

The chain joins TRBV5-1 to TRBJ1-3; D is perhaps TRBD1 (6 bases). The CDR3 runs to 16 residues. CDR1 is SGHRS, CDR2 YFSETQ, per germline. The germline V and J ends were trimmed by 1 base and 4 bases, with 15 bases remaining between them. CDR3 residues: CASSLNGGDTGNTIYF. DNA for the CDR3: TGCGCCAGCAGCTTGAATGGTGGGGACACGGGAAACACCATATATTTT.

This clonotype was observed a few times. This rearrangement joins TRBV29-1 to TRBJ1-2, with a possible D match to TRBD1 (5 bases). The CDR3 has 13 residues. Germline V gene sequence: CDR1 SQVTM, CDR2 ANQGSEA. V was clipped by 6 bases and J by 4 bases, with 15 bases between them. The CDR3 reads CSVRDRDGYGYTF. The CDR3 DNA is TGCAGCGTGCGCGACCGGGACGGCTATGGCTACACCTTC.

CDR3 sequence: CASNGLAGNTDTQYF. The CDR3 nucleotides read TGTGCCAGCAATGGACTAGCGGGCAACACAGATACGCAGTATTTT. This sequence joins TRBV2 and TRBJ2-3; 11 bases align to TRBD2. Losses at the gene ends were 7 bases for V and 2 bases for J; bases not matched to a gene: 5. Germline V gives CDR1 SNHLY, CDR2 FYNNEI. The CDR3 is made up of 15 amino acids.

The chain joins TRBV6-5 to TRBJ1-1, with 8 bases lining up with TRBD1. The length of the CDR3 is 15 residues. The germline gives CDR1 MNHEY, CDR2 SVGAGI. V was pared by 4 bases and J by 4 bases, with 8 bases of the junction left unmatched. CDR3 sequence reads: CASSSDRGLGTEAFF. The CDR3 bases are TGTGCCAGCAGTTCCGACAGGGGATTAGGCACTGAAGCTTTCTTT.

The chain is built from TRBV6-6 and TRBJ2-5; weak D call: TRBD1 (5 bases). The last part of the DNA fits TRBJ2-7 better; the J call may be wrong. The CDR3 length is 13 residues. Germline V gives CDR1 MNHNY, CDR2 SVGAGI (reference sequence). The chain's CDR3 is CASSWGTDYEQYF. CDR3 sequence (DNA): TGTGCCAGCAGTTGGGGCACAGACTACGAGCAGTACTTC.

The chain uses TRBV3-1 and TRBJ2-7; D perhaps matches TRBD2 (6 bases). CDR3 length equals 14 residues. V was trimmed by 2 bases and J by 7 bases, leaving 15 bases between them. Germline CDR1 and CDR2: LGHDT and YNNKEL (reference sequence). The CDR3 reads CASSQMSGTGEQYF. CDR3 nucleotides: TGTGCCAGCAGCCAAATGTCGGGGACTGGGGAGCAGTACTTC.

This clonotype was detected once. The CDR3 bases are TGTGCCAGCAGCCCTATGGACAGGGTGACCGCAGATACGCAGTATTTT. Translation gives CASSPMDRVTADTQYF. The V call is TRBV7-9, the J call TRBJ2-3; 8 bases align to TRBD1. Trimming removed 5 bases from V and 4 bases from J; junction bases left unmatched: 11. The CDR3 extends over 16 amino acids. The V gene's germline CDR1 is SEHNR and CDR2 FQNEAQ (reference sequence).

This clonotype appeared a few times. For the CDR3, the DNA is TGTGCCAGCAGGCGTAAAAATGAGCAGTTCTTC. This codes for CASRRKNEQFF. The rearrangement joins TRBV2 to TRBJ2-5; D is uncertain. The J call is uncertain, as TRBJ2-1 better fits the DNA end. Germline assignment: CDR1 SNHLY and CDR2 FYNNEI. The CDR3 is made up of 11 amino acids.

This clonotype was seen more than once but under ten times. The genes are TRBV7-2 and TRBJ2-3, with TRBD2 matching 11 bases. The CDR3 is 16 amino acids. After removal of 6 bases from V and 4 bases from J, the junction contained 9 bases not matched to a gene. Germline V gene sequence: CDR1 SGHTA, CDR2 FQGNSA. CDR3 sequence reads: CASSPEPGLAADTQYF. The CDR3, as DNA: TGTGCCAGCAGTCCCGAACCGGGACTAGCGGCAGATACGCAGTATTTT.

This clonotype was observed a handful of times. This sequence joins TRBV12-3 or TRBV12-4 and TRBJ2-5; D may match TRBD1 or TRBD2 (5 bases each). TRBJ2-7 explains the end of the DNA better; the J call may be wrong. This CDR3 region has 17 residues. The CDR3 loop is CASSFWGSGTGPYEQYF. Written as DNA, the CDR3 is TGTGCCAGCAGTTTTTGGGGGTCCGGGACGGGACCCTACGAGCAGTACTTC.